Below are 25 T cell receptor beta chains sequenced from a single sample in a study of T cell repertoires in cytomegalovirus infection. TCRdb reprocessed the reads with MiXCR, giving one entry per CDR3 protein. Here the sample spans 200,000 to 250,000 distinct CDR3 sequences, approximately 24% being singletons. Source material: CD8+ T cells from PBMCs. The origin of the receptors is a human donor in good health (CMV status not recorded). Some clones in this sample may be carry-over from other donors' samples.

This clonotype has a handful of counts. V and J are TRBV12-3 or TRBV12-4 and TRBJ2-1, with a tentative D call TRBD2 (6 bases). Between the trimmed V and J ends, which lost 7 bases and 7 bases, there was a span of 23 bases. The CDR3 totals 16 residues. The CDR3 sequence: CASTDLGGIRGNEQFF. The CDR3 region has the DNA TGTGCCAGCACTGACCTGGGCGGGATCCGCGGGAATGAGCAGTTCTTC.

In the case of this clonotype: The junction differs from germline at one of its ends, possibly a read error. The chain links TRBV6-5 to TRBJ1-6; D is unresolved. This CDR3 has 14 amino acids. Germline assignment: CDR1 MNHEY and CDR2 SVGAGI. CDR3 loop: CACSYGEGGSPLHF. In DNA form, the CDR3 reads TGTGCCTGCAGTTACGGGGAAGGAGGTTCACCCCTCCACTTT.

With respect to this clonotype: This sequence may be a read error, since a much larger clone differs from it by one base. The chain employs TRBV2 and TRBJ2-7, with D perhaps matching TRBD1 (7 bases). Germline CDR1 SNHLY, CDR2 FYNNEI. The CDR3 loop spans 13 amino acids. With 3 bases removed from V and 2 bases from J, the gap between germline ends came to 8 bases. The CDR3 bases are TGTGCCAGCAGTGACAGGGGGGCCTACGAGCAGTACTTC. Translating it yields CASSDRGAYEQYF.

Only a few counts were recorded for this clonotype. The rearrangement joins TRBV5-5 to TRBJ1-2; 8 nucleotides align to TRBD1. Germline V gene lookup returns CDR1 SGHKS and CDR2 YYEKEE (reference sequence). There are 16 residues in the CDR3. The V gene end was trimmed by 1 base and the J gene end by 7 bases; junction bases not matched to a gene: 12. The CDR3 sequence: CASSLTFPDRAVGYTF. CDR3 nucleotides: TGTGCCAGCAGCTTGACATTCCCGGACAGGGCGGTTGGCTACACCTTC. The full variable domain, completed using reference TRBV5-5 and TRBJ1-2, is DAGVTQSPTHLIKTRGQQVTLRCSPISGHKSVSWYQQVLGQGPQFIFQYYEKEERGRGNFPDRFSARQFPNYSSELNVNALLLGDSALYLCASSLTFPDRAVGYTFGSGTRLTVV.

This clonotype occurred many times. The chain links TRBV28 to TRBJ1-4, with no clear D. CDR1 and CDR2 from the germline V gene are MDHEN and SYDVKM. Trimming removed 5 bases from V and 3 bases from J, with 16 bases in between. CDR3 length: 16 amino acids. CDR3 DNA sequence: TGTGCCAGCAGTCCCTCGACGGGGATGCCTAATGAAAAACTGTTTTTT. This gives the protein CASSPSTGMPNEKLFF.

This clonotype was counted a few times. The chain is built from TRBV28 and TRBJ2-3, with 7 bases matching TRBD2. The CDR3 totals 15 residues. The germline gives CDR1 MDHEN, CDR2 SYDVKM. The V gene end was trimmed by 1 base and the J gene end by 4 bases; junction bases not matched to a gene: 5. CDR3 nucleotide sequence: TGTGCCAGCAGTTTATTATCTGGGGGGGCAGATACGCAGTATTTT. Encoded protein: CASSLLSGGADTQYF. The full variable domain, its missing parts supplied by reference TRBV28 and TRBJ2-3, is DVKVTQSSRYLVKRTGEKVFLECVQDMDHENMFWYRQDPGLGLRLIYFSYDVKMKEKGDIPEGYSVSREKKERFSLILESASTNQTSMYLCASSLLSGGADTQYFGPGTRLTVL.

This clonotype was seen more than once but under ten times. The chain employs TRBV14 and TRBJ2-1, with a weak D call TRBD1 (5 bases). The ends were cut back, 3 bases at V and 4 bases at J, with 16 bases in the middle. The germline CDR1 and CDR2 sequences are SGHDN and FVKESK. This CDR3 region has 16 residues. The CDR3 loop is CASSHRKGQGYNEQFF. The CDR3 nucleotides read TGTGCCAGCAGCCACCGAAAGGGCCAGGGTTACAATGAGCAGTTCTTC.

This clonotype was seen a few times. This chain uses TRBV11-2 with TRBJ2-7; D call uncertain. This CDR3 has 15 residues. Between the trimmed V and J ends, which lost 5 bases and 5 bases, there was a span of 19 bases. Germline V gives CDR1 SGHAT, CDR2 FQNNGV. CDR3 sequence reads: CASSPTPDLSHEQYF. CDR3 bases: TGTGCCAGCAGCCCGACGCCGGATCTTTCCCACGAGCAGTACTTC.

This clonotype was found many times. The chain is built from TRBV11-2 and TRBJ1-1, with TRBD1 matching 7 bases. Germline-derived CDR1 and CDR2 are SGHAT and FQNNGV. CDR3 size: 16 residues. Germline trimming cut 2 bases from V and 3 bases from J; bases unmatched to any gene: 9. As DNA, the CDR3 is TGTGCCAGCAGCTTAAGGGCAGGGGGGGGGTACACTGAAGCTTTCTTT. It translates to CASSLRAGGGYTEAFF.

V gene TRBV6-2 or TRBV6-3 combines with J gene TRBJ2-1, with D hard to call. CDR1 MNHEY and CDR2 SVGEGT come from the germline V gene. The V gene lost 9 bases and the J gene lost 0 bases, with 9 bases spanning the gap. This CDR3 is 13 amino acids long. The CDR3 coding sequence is TGTGCCAGTTGGACCCGCTCCTACAATGAGCAGTTCTTC. Its translation is CASWTRSYNEQFF.

In its sample, this clonotype was seen a few times. This chain links TRBV4-1 with TRBJ2-3; D is ambiguous. The germline gives CDR1 MGHRA, CDR2 YSYEKL. V dropped 2 bases and J dropped 4 bases, with 4 bases sitting between them. The CDR3 consists of 12 residues. DNA of the CDR3: TGCGCCAGCAGCCAAAGTCCAGATACGCAGTATTTT. This encodes CASSQSPDTQYF.

This chain links TRBV12-3 or TRBV12-4 with TRBJ2-3, with D perhaps TRBD1 (6 bases). Trimming cost V 4 bases and J 2 bases, with 16 bases left between them. The CDR3 covers 16 residues. CDR3 sequence: CASSWGLDLTTDTQYF. The DNA of the CDR3 is TGTGCCAGCAGTTGGGGGCTGGACCTCACCACAGATACGCAGTATTTT.

In its sample, this clonotype was seen a few times. The V and J genes are TRBV7-2 and TRBJ1-1; D gene ambiguous. Trimming cost V 5 bases and J 1 base, with 17 bases left between them. Germline CDR1 is SGHTA and CDR2 is FQGNSA. The CDR3 extends over 16 amino acids. Here the CDR3 DNA reads TGTGCCAGCAGCCGCTCTCTGGACCCCGAGAACACTGAAGCTTTCTTT. This sequence encodes CASSRSLDPENTEAFF. The full variable domain, its missing parts supplied by reference TRBV7-2 and TRBJ1-1, is GAGVSQSPSNKVTEKGKDVELRCDPISGHTALYWYRQSLGQGLEFLIYFQGNSAPDKSGLPSDRFSAERTGGSVSTLTIQRTQQEDSAVYLCASSRSLDPENTEAFFGQGTRLTVV.

The gene calls are TRBV6-2 or TRBV6-3 and TRBJ1-5; a possible D gene is TRBD1 (5 bases). CDR3 length: 15 residues. Germline values: CDR1 MNHEY, CDR2 SVGEGT. Trimming took off 4 bases at V and 6 bases at J, with 16 bases between the two ends. The CDR3 sequence is CASSSVGRGSQPQHF. The CDR3 nucleotides are TGTGCCAGCAGTTCTGTGGGGAGGGGCAGTCAGCCCCAGCATTTT.

The V call is TRBV29-1, the J call TRBJ1-2; a possible D gene is TRBD1 (6 bases). Per germline, CDR1 SQVTM and CDR2 ANQGSEA. V gave up 5 bases and J gave up 1 base, with 20 bases separating them. The CDR3 sequence is 16 residues long. The CDR3 reads CSVLDQNRAHNYGYTF. The CDR3 DNA reads TGCAGCGTTTTGGATCAAAACAGGGCACATAACTATGGCTACACCTTC.

This clonotype was detected many times. The CDR3 DNA reads TGTGCCAGCAGCTTAGTTGAGATTCCAGCCACAGATACGCAGTATTTT. It encodes CASSLVEIPATDTQYF. The chain has TRBV7-2 and TRBJ2-3; D not certain. V shed 1 base and J shed 2 bases, with 13 bases lying between them. Germline lookup yields CDR1 SGHTA and CDR2 FQGNSA. The CDR3 sequence is 16 residues long. Filled out from reference TRBV7-2 and TRBJ2-3, the complete variable domain reads GAGVSQSPSNKVTEKGKDVELRCDPISGHTALYWYRQSLGQGLEFLIYFQGNSAPDKSGLPSDRFSAERTGGSVSTLTIQRTQQEDSAVYLCASSLVEIPATDTQYFGPGTRLTVL.

This chain uses TRBV5-6 with TRBJ2-2; D is possibly TRBD2 (7 bases). Trimming took off 0 bases at V and 6 bases at J, with 15 bases between the two ends. CDR3 length equals 16 residues. Looked up from germline, CDR1 is SGHDT and CDR2 is YYEEEE. The DNA for the CDR3 is TGTGCCAGCAGCTTGGGACCGGGGGGCCTAGCCGGGGAGCTGTTTTTT. Its protein product is CASSLGPGGLAGELFF.

This clonotype was counted only a few times. V gene TRBV20-1 combines with J gene TRBJ2-1; possible D gene TRBD1, 6 bases. The germline CDR1 and CDR2 sequences are DFQATT and SNEGSKA (reference sequence). V was trimmed by 2 bases and J by 2 bases, leaving 10 bases between them. The CDR3 contains 14 residues. CDR3 sequence reads: CSARQGMPYNEQFF. The CDR3 nucleotides read TGCAGTGCTAGACAGGGGATGCCCTACAATGAGCAGTTCTTC.

This clonotype has a handful of counts. V gene TRBV27 combines with J gene TRBJ1-2; D possibly corresponds to TRBD1 (6 bases). This CDR3 spans 14 amino acids. Germline assignment: CDR1 MNHEY and CDR2 SMNVEV (reference sequence). V lost 2 bases and J 4 bases, leaving 11 bases between the germline ends. CDR3 in DNA: TGTGCCAGCAGTTTAACAGGGCTGGCCTATGGCTACACCTTC. Its translation: CASSLTGLAYGYTF.

This clonotype was detected only a few times. This chain joins TRBV30 and TRBJ2-1; the D gene is possibly TRBD1 (6 bases). Germline CDR1 GTSNPN, CDR2 SVGIG (reference sequence). V was shortened by 1 base and J by 8 bases, with 15 bases between the two germline ends. The CDR3 is made up of 14 amino acids. CDR3: CAWSAGVGQDEQFF. CDR3 DNA: TGTGCCTGGAGTGCAGGGGTGGGTCAGGATGAGCAGTTCTTC.

The chain carries TRBV20-1 and TRBJ1-1; D is uncertain. Germline lookup yields CDR1 DFQATT and CDR2 SNEGSKA (reference sequence). The CDR3 spans 12 residues. Trimming stripped 3 bases from V and 11 bases from J, with 16 bases between. CDR3 DNA sequence: TGCAGTGCTAGTAAAGACGGCCCCTACGCTTTCTTT. Encoded protein: CSASKDGPYAFF.

This clonotype was seen a few times. This chain connects TRBV2 to TRBJ2-7; a weak D match, TRBD1 (5 bases). There are 12 residues in the CDR3. CDR1 SNHLY and CDR2 FYNNEI come from the germline V gene. The CDR3 sequence is CARGSSTYEQYF. In DNA form, the CDR3 reads TGTGCTAGGGGTTCGTCGACCTACGAGCAGTACTTC.

Ten or more counts support this clonotype. The DNA of the CDR3 is TGTGCCAGCAGCCCCGACCGGGGGGCGCAGGATGGCTACACCTTC. This encodes CASSPDRGAQDGYTF. This chain connects TRBV7-9 to TRBJ1-2; D possibly corresponds to TRBD1 (6 bases). With 5 bases removed from V and 6 bases from J, the gap between germline ends came to 19 bases. The CDR3 has 15 amino acids. Germline values: CDR1 SEHNR, CDR2 FQNEAQ (reference sequence).

This clonotype came up many times. V gene TRBV5-1 combines with J gene TRBJ2-2; 7 nucleotides match TRBD2. CDR3 size: 14 residues. V dropped 4 bases and J dropped 10; count of bases not matched to a gene: 10. The germline CDR1 and CDR2 sequences are SGHRS and YFSETQ. CDR3 nucleotides: TGCGCCAGCAGCGGTGGGGGGGTACACGAGGAGCTGTTTTTT. Residues: CASSGGGVHEELFF.

The chain employs TRBV11-3 and TRBJ2-1, with 8 bases identical to TRBD1. Germline-derived CDR1 and CDR2 are SGHNT and YENEEA. This CDR3 comprises 14 residues. V gave up 4 bases and J gave up 6 bases; unmatched junction bases: 5. CDR3 sequence (DNA): TGTGCCAGCAGCTCCAGACAGGGGAGCAATGAGCAGTTCTTC. Translation: CASSSRQGSNEQFF. The variable domain in full, completed from reference TRBV11-3 and TRBJ2-1, reads EAGVVQSPRYKIIEKKQPVAFWCNPISGHNTLYWYLQNLGQGPELLIRYENEEAVDDSQLPKDRFSAERLKGVDSTLKIQPAELGDSAVYLCASSSRQGSNEQFFGPGTRLTVL.